Listed below are T cell receptor beta chains from one sample, sequenced in a study of CD8 T cells in ankylosing spondylitis. TCRdb re-derived calls from the 5' RACE reads in MiXCR, one entry per CDR3 protein. The sample contains about 260,000 distinct CDR3 sequences, 24% of which appear only once. Input material: blood, either unsorted or a sorted T cell fraction (not recorded which). The receptor set was obtained from a male donor with ankylosing spondylitis or in good health (not recorded which). The CDR3 runs from the conserved cysteine through the conserved F or W. D genes are given only for firm matches. Clone size is not always given. Where it is, it says once, few, many or a class for expanded clones.

TRBD1 | few | TRBJ2-5 | TRBV29-1 | CSARQGFTETQYF | TGCAGCGCAAGACAGGGTTTCACAGAGACCCAGTACTTC
TRBD1 | many | TRBJ2-7 | TRBV7-8 | CASSSHRGTNEQYF | TGTGCCAGCAGCTCCCACAGGGGAACTAACGAGCAGTACTTC
TRBD1 | . | TRBJ2-1 | TRBV10-3 | CAIKQGAINEQFF | TGTGCCATCAAACAGGGGGCTATTAATGAGCAGTTCTTC
. | . | TRBJ2-3 | TRBV10-3 | CAISEGLTDTQYF | TGTGCCATCAGTGAGGGACTCACAGATACGCAGTATTTT
. | many | TRBJ2-2 | TRBV6-5 | CASSYKGGDTGELFF | TGTGCCAGCAGTTACAAGGGGGGGGACACCGGGGAGCTGTTTTTT
. | few | TRBJ1-3 | TRBV12-3/TRBV12-4 | CASSRRRERGSGNTIYF | TGTGCCAGCAGCCGAAGACGAGAAAGGGGCTCTGGAAACACCATATATTTT
. | few | TRBJ2-1 | TRBV24-1 | CATSEGHPGNEQFF | TGTGCCACCAGTGAGGGACATCCGGGGAATGAGCAGTTCTTC
. | . | TRBJ2-2 | TRBV5-6 | CASSREMAGELFF | TGTGCCAGCAGCCGCGAGATGGCCGGGGAGCTGTTTTTT
. | few | TRBJ2-7 | TRBV20-1 | CSMGAVQQYF | TGCAGCATGGGTGCGGTGCAGCAGTACTTC
TRBD2 | . | TRBJ2-1 | TRBV9 | CASSATSGGASVEQFF | TGTGCCAGCAGCGCAACTAGCGGGGGGGCTTCTGTTGAGCAGTTCTTC
. | many | TRBJ2-7 | TRBV12-3/TRBV12-4 | CASSFGTLVSYEQYF | TGTGCCAGCAGTTTCGGGACTCTAGTCTCCTACGAGCAGTACTTC
TRBD2 | many | TRBJ2-1 | TRBV12-3/TRBV12-4 | CASSSRLAGGRGNEQFF | TGTGCCAGCAGCTCCCGACTAGCGGGGGGCCGAGGCAATGAGCAGTTCTTC
. | few | TRBJ2-3 | TRBV20-1 | CSATEGTRGDTQYF | TGCAGTGCTACGGAAGGAACTAGGGGGGATACGCAGTATTTT
TRBD2 | many | TRBJ2-1 | TRBV6-1 | CASSRGGMYNEQFF | TGTGCCAGCAGTCGGGGGGGAATGTACAATGAGCAGTTCTTC
TRBD1 | many | TRBJ1-5 | TRBV10-3 | CAISPTDRASQPQHF | TGTGCCATCAGTCCTACGGACAGGGCGTCACAGCCCCAGCATTTT
. | . | TRBJ2-7 | TRBV14 | CASSHLGGEQYF | TGTGCCAGCAGCCACCTGGGGGGCGAGCAGTACTTC
TRBD1 | many | TRBJ1-5 | TRBV24-1 | CATSDSGTGYQPQHF | TGTGCCACCAGTGATTCCGGGACAGGGTATCAGCCCCAGCATTTT
. | . | TRBJ2-4 | TRBV12-3/TRBV12-4 | CASSSTPLAKNIQYF | TGTGCCAGCAGTTCAACGCCTCTAGCCAAAAACATTCAGTACTTC
TRBD2 | . | TRBJ2-7 | TRBV20-1 | CSATPSGLFGEQYF | TGCAGTGCTACCCCTAGCGGGCTTTTTGGCGAGCAGTACTTC
TRBD1 | many | TRBJ2-7 | TRBV4-1 | CASSQKNRDRVGEQYF | TGCGCCAGCAGCCAAAAAAACCGGGACAGGGTCGGTGAGCAGTACTTC
TRBD2 | many | TRBJ2-3 | TRBV20-1 | CSARDLRETETSGLDTQYF | TGCAGTGCTAGAGATCTGCGGGAAACGGAGACTAGCGGATTAGATACGCAGTATTTT
TRBD2 | many | TRBJ2-1 | TRBV6-2/TRBV6-3 | CASSYRVTSGGNKLSHEQFF | TGTGCCAGCAGTTATCGCGTGACTAGCGGGGGGAATAAACTATCCCATGAGCAGTTCTTC
TRBD2 | . | TRBJ2-5 | TRBV10-2 | CASKGLAPQETQYF | TGCGCCAGCAAGGGACTAGCGCCCCAAGAGACCCAGTACTTC
. | few | TRBJ2-3 | TRBV3-1 | CASSQGEVAQYF | TGTGCCAGCAGCCAGGGGGAAGTGGCGCAGTATTTT
TRBD2 | . | TRBJ2-1 | TRBV5-1 | CASSLAGGVDEQFF | TGCGCCAGCAGCTTGGCCGGGGGGGTTGATGAGCAGTTCTTC
TRBD1 | . | TRBJ2-7 | TRBV4-2 | CASSHLDRGPSYEQYF | TGTGCCAGCAGCCACCTAGACAGGGGGCCCTCCTACGAGCAGTACTTC
TRBD1 | many | TRBJ2-2 | TRBV4-1 | CASSPWTGDTGELFF | TGCGCCAGCAGCCCCTGGACAGGGGACACCGGGGAGCTGTTTTTT
. | . | TRBJ2-5 | TRBV3-1 | CASTRGTFETQYF | TGTGCCAGCACTCGGGGGACGTTCGAGACCCAGTACTTC
TRBD2 | . | TRBJ2-7 | TRBV20-1 | CRVAGGHEQYF | TGCAGGGTAGCGGGGGGCCACGAGCAGTACTTC
TRBD2 | . | TRBJ2-5 | TRBV20-1 | CSARGSGKETQYF | TGCAGTGCTAGAGGTAGCGGGAAAGAGACCCAGTACTTC
. | . | TRBJ1-6 | TRBV6-1 | CASSRTTGTVNSPLHF | TGTGCCAGCAGTCGAACAACCGGGACGGTTAATTCACCCCTCCACTTT
. | . | TRBJ2-3 | TRBV29-1 | CSVEMADTQYF | TGCAGCGTTGAAATGGCCGATACGCAGTATTTT
TRBD1 | few | TRBJ1-2 | TRBV20-1 | CSASATGGTGGYTF | TGCAGTGCTAGCGCGACAGGGGGTACAGGCGGCTACACCTTC
. | few | TRBJ1-6 | TRBV20-1 | CSAPVAGAPLHF | TGCAGTGCTCCCGTTGCCGGGGCACCCCTCCACTTT
. | . | TRBJ2-2 | TRBV10-2 | CASRRSANTGELFF | TGCGCCAGCCGCCGATCGGCGAACACCGGGGAGCTGTTTTTT
. | once | TRBJ2-7 | TRBV24-1 | CATSDGKTGRYEQYF | TGTGCCACCAGTGACGGGAAGACTGGAAGATACGAGCAGTACTTC
TRBD2 | many | TRBJ2-5 | TRBV20-1 | CSARTAGGRETQYF | TGCAGTGCGAGGACAGCGGGGGGAAGGGAGACCCAGTACTTC
. | . | TRBJ2-3 | TRBV7-9 | CASSWAGPSTDTQYF | TGTGCCAGCAGCTGGGCAGGGCCGAGCACAGATACGCAGTATTTT